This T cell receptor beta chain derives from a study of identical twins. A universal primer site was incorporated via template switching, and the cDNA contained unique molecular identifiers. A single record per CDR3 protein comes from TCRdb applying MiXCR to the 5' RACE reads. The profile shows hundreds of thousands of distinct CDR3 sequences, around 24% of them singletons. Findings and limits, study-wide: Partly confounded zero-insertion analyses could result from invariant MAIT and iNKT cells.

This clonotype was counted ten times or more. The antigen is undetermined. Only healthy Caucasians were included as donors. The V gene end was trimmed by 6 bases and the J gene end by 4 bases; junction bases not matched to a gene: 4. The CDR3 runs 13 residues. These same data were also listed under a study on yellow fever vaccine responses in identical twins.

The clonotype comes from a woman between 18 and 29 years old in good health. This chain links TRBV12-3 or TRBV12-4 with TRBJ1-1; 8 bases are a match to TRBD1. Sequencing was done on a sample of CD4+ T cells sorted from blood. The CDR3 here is CASSADRGTEAFF. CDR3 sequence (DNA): TGTGCCAGCAGCGCCGACAGGGGCACTGAAGCTTTCTTT.